This T cell receptor beta chain was sequenced for a study of post-analysis software for immune sequencing data. The library was made from cDNA and included unique molecular identifiers. Between roughly 1 and 11 million T cells gave rise to some 520,000 cDNA molecules. Each CDR3 protein is one row after TCRdb ran MiXCR on the PCR reads. The table lists roughly 400,000 distinct CDR3 sequences, 39% of them singletons. This clonotype has only a few counts. The antigen remains unidentified. Study outcomes and limitations: Included in a set of five TRBV segments more frequent in patients than controls were TRBV5-6, TRBV5-1 and TRBV20-1. Controls showed significantly higher normalized Chao1 diversity than did multiple sclerosis patients.

The CDR3 contains 14 residues. Germline V gene data show CDR1 as GTSNPN and CDR2 as SVGIG (reference sequence). V was pared by 0 bases and J by 7 bases, with 10 bases between. The gene calls are TRBV30 and TRBJ1-6; D perhaps matches TRBD1 (5 bases). The sequence derives from a girl aged 2-10 years with multiple sclerosis. The sequenced material came from blood. CDR3 amino acids: CAWSVGLNNSPLHF. The CDR3 DNA follows: TGTGCCTGGAGTGTGGGACTGAACAATTCACCCCTCCACTTT.